Following are 27 T cell receptor beta chains from one sample sequenced in a study of T-cell memory formation after mild COVID-19. TCRdb processed the 5' RACE reads anew with MiXCR; each CDR3 protein has one entry. The sample shows more than 350,000 distinct CDR3 sequences, roughly 20% of them seen only once. The sample was PBMCs or a T cell subset sorted from them (not recorded which). These receptors were taken from an adult woman who had mild COVID-19 (a few samples of this study predate the infection). Cell type and time point are not known.

This CDR3 is CASSLSGGSDTQYF. The CDR3 bases are TGTGCCAGCAGCTTGAGCGGGGGGTCGGATACGCAGTATTTT. The rearrangement links TRBV5-5 to TRBJ2-3; TRBD2 matches at 9 bases. Germline values: CDR1 SGHKS, CDR2 YYEKEE (reference sequence). This CDR3 has 14 residues. V was clipped by 1 base and J by 6 bases; unmatched bases: 3. Based on the CDR3 plus reference TRBV5-5 and TRBJ2-3, the full variable domain is DAGVTQSPTHLIKTRGQQVTLRCSPISGHKSVSWYQQVLGQGPQFIFQYYEKEERGRGNFPDRFSARQFPNYSSELNVNALLLGDSALYLCASSLSGGSDTQYFGPGTRLTVL.

This clonotype was seen a handful of times. The gene calls are TRBV6-6 and TRBJ2-7; D is perhaps TRBD2 (8 bases). The V end lost 7 bases, the J end lost 2 bases, and 18 bases lay between the germline ends. The germline gives CDR1 MNHNY, CDR2 SVGAGI (reference sequence). The CDR3 extends over 15 amino acids. This chain's CDR3 is CASTYGGDRTYEQYF. The CDR3 nucleotides are TGTGCCAGCACCTACGGGGGGGACAGAACCTACGAGCAGTACTTC.

This chain connects TRBV13 to TRBJ2-3, with a tentative D call TRBD2 (5 bases). V gave up 5 bases and J gave up 0 bases, with 21 bases separating them. Germline V gene data show CDR1 as PRHDT and CDR2 as FYEKMQ (reference sequence). The CDR3 loop spans 18 amino acids. This chain's CDR3 is CASSRTKTWRASTDTQYF. CDR3 DNA: TGTGCCAGCAGCAGAACAAAGACCTGGCGGGCTAGCACAGATACGCAGTATTTT.

The genes are TRBV7-3 and TRBJ1-1; 8 positions agree with TRBD1. Germline lookup yields CDR1 SGHTA and CDR2 FQGTGA. The CDR3 extends over 15 amino acids. With 2 bases clipped from V and 5 bases from J, the junction kept 7 bases outside the gene matches. The CDR3 bases are TGTGCCAGCAGCTTAGTGGCAGGGGGCGCAACTGAAGCTTTCTTT. Translated: CASSLVAGGATEAFF.

In this sample, this clonotype turned up a few times. This chain connects TRBV7-2 to TRBJ2-7; TRBD2 matches 11 bases. Trimming removed 5 bases from V and 4 bases from J; junction bases left unmatched: 13. This CDR3 is 17 amino acids long. Germline CDR1 SGHTA, CDR2 FQGNSA. In DNA, the CDR3 is TGTGCCAGCAGCGCAGAATTAACTAGCGGGAGCGGGTACGAGCAGTACTTC. Its translation: CASSAELTSGSGYEQYF.

DNA of the CDR3: TGCAGCGTTGTGCAGGGGAACACAGATACGCAGTATTTT. Its translation: CSVVQGNTDTQYF. The rearrangement joins TRBV29-1 to TRBJ2-3; the D gene is possibly TRBD1 (6 bases). CDR3 length equals 13 residues. The germline V gene encodes CDR1 SQVTM and CDR2 ANQGSEA. V gave up 4 bases and J gave up 2 bases, with 10 bases separating them.

The table lists this clonotype with a few counts. V usage is TRBV7-9 and J usage is TRBJ1-2, with unresolved D. From germline, CDR1 is SEHNR and CDR2 FQNEAQ (reference sequence). This CDR3 is built from 16 residues. V was clipped by 1 base and J by 4 bases, with 16 bases between them. CDR3 nucleotide sequence: TGTGCCAGCAGCTTAGACCTAGGTCCGGAGGTCTATGGCTACACCTTC. This sequence encodes CASSLDLGPEVYGYTF.

V usage is TRBV10-3 and J usage is TRBJ1-1; 9 nucleotides line up with TRBD1. CDR3 length equals 13 residues. V was pared by 6 bases and J by 6 bases, with 5 bases of the junction left unmatched. Per the germline V gene, CDR1 is ENHRY and CDR2 is SYGVKD. CDR3 region: CAIRTGGASEAFF. The CDR3 DNA is TGTGCCATCAGGACAGGGGGAGCCTCTGAAGCTTTCTTT.

The rearrangement links TRBV5-5 to TRBJ2-3; 11 bases line up with TRBD2. CDR3 length equals 15 residues. V lost 4 bases to trimming and J lost 11 bases; unmatched junction nucleotides: 12. Germline lookup yields CDR1 SGHKS and CDR2 YYEKEE (reference sequence). DNA for the CDR3: TGTGCCAGCAGCCCCCAAACTAGCGGGGGTTTCAAGCAGTATTTT. Protein sequence: CASSPQTSGGFKQYF.

In its sample, this clonotype was seen a few times. The rearrangement links TRBV6-1 to TRBJ1-5; possible D gene TRBD1, 5 bases. Trimming left V 6 bases short and J 0 bases short, with 9 bases between. Germline lookup yields CDR1 MNHNS and CDR2 SASEGT. CDR3 size: 14 residues. The CDR3 loop reads CASSDGHSNQPQHF. For the CDR3, the DNA is TGTGCCAGCAGCGATGGACATAGCAATCAGCCCCAGCATTTT.

This clonotype was recorded a few times. The rearrangement uses TRBV7-9 and TRBJ2-7, with no clear D. The CDR3 covers 13 residues. Germline V gene lookup returns CDR1 SEHNR and CDR2 FQNEAQ (reference sequence). The V and J ends lost 3 bases and 0 bases respectively, with 6 bases between them. The CDR3 nucleotides read TGTGCCAGCAGCTTCGACCTCTCCTACGAGCAGTACTTC. This codes for CASSFDLSYEQYF.

V is TRBV20-1 and J is TRBJ2-1, with 12 positions matching TRBD1. Trimming removed 1 base from V and 9 bases from J; junction bases left unmatched: 7. CDR1 and CDR2 (germline): DFQATT, SNEGSKA (reference sequence). This CDR3 is 15 amino acids long. CDR3 protein: CSARGPGQGAGEQFF. CDR3 sequence (DNA): TGCAGTGCTAGAGGACCGGGACAGGGGGCCGGTGAGCAGTTCTTC.

This clonotype has only a few counts. The chain has TRBV10-3 and TRBJ1-2; 7 bases agree with TRBD1. Germline CDR1 ENHRY, CDR2 SYGVKD. With 7 bases clipped from V and 4 bases from J, the junction kept 9 bases outside the gene matches. The CDR3 totals 14 residues. CDR3 protein: CAINPTGEIYGYTF. The CDR3 nucleotides read TGTGCCATCAATCCAACAGGGGAAATCTATGGCTACACCTTC.

Ten or more counts support this clonotype. This chain connects TRBV2 to TRBJ2-5; unclear D gene. The CDR3 has 13 amino acids. The ends were cut back, 4 bases at V and 5 bases at J, with 11 bases in the middle. From germline, CDR1 is SNHLY and CDR2 FYNNEI. The CDR3 loop is CASSAGSRETQYF. Here the CDR3 DNA reads TGTGCCAGCAGTGCCGGTAGCCGGGAGACCCAGTACTTC.

This clonotype has only a few counts. The V gene is TRBV2, the J gene TRBJ2-1; D perhaps matches TRBD2 (6 bases). Germline-derived CDR1 and CDR2 are SNHLY and FYNNEI. Trimming pared 5 bases from V and 5 bases from J, leaving 16 bases between. This CDR3 region has 15 residues. CDR3: CASSSQGRRDNEQFF. The CDR3 DNA is TGTGCCAGCAGTTCCCAGGGACGGAGGGACAATGAGCAGTTCTTC.

This clonotype was seen a few times. The rearrangement joins TRBV9 to TRBJ2-2; D might be TRBD1 (5 bases). V lost 0 bases, J lost 2 bases, and 11 bases lay in between. The CDR3 has 16 amino acids. The V gene's germline CDR1 is SGDLS and CDR2 YYNGEE. CDR3 in DNA: TGTGCCAGCAGCGTAGGGGGCAGACCAAACACCGGGGAGCTGTTTTTT. This codes for CASSVGGRPNTGELFF.

This chain links TRBV18 with TRBJ2-1; TRBD1 aligns across 7 bases. V dropped 3 bases and J dropped 6; count of bases not matched to a gene: 8. Germline V gene sequence: CDR1 KGHSH, CDR2 LQKENI. CDR3 length: 15 amino acids. The CDR3 here is CASSPWDSIGNEQFF. The CDR3 DNA reads as TGTGCCAGCTCACCTTGGGACAGTATCGGCAATGAGCAGTTCTTC. Supplemented by reference TRBV18 and TRBJ2-1, the full variable domain reads NAGVMQNPRHLVRRRGQEARLRCSPMKGHSHVYWYRQLPEEGLKFMVYLQKENIIDESGMPKERFSAEFPKEGPSILRIQQVVRGDSAAYFCASSPWDSIGNEQFFGPGTRLTVL.

In this sample, this clonotype turned up a few times. The rearrangement joins TRBV20-1 to TRBJ2-5, with TRBD1 identical over 10 bases. The CDR3 totals 15 residues. J lost 5 bases, V lost 0 bases, and 6 bases had no gene match. Germline V gene sequence: CDR1 DFQATT, CDR2 SNEGSKA (reference sequence). The CDR3 loop reads CSARDPGQGFETQYF. CDR3 coding DNA: TGCAGTGCTAGAGATCCGGGACAGGGGTTTGAGACCCAGTACTTC.

The rearrangement uses TRBV5-4 and TRBJ2-7; 12 positions match TRBD2. The CDR3 extends over 16 amino acids. Per germline, CDR1 SGHNT and CDR2 YYREEE (reference sequence). V lost 1 base to trimming and J lost 6 bases; unmatched junction nucleotides: 8. As DNA, the CDR3 is TGTGCCAGCAGCTTGAGTCCGCTAGCGGGAGGGGCCGAGCAGTACTTC. This sequence encodes CASSLSPLAGGAEQYF.

This clonotype has only a few counts. The chain joins TRBV15 to TRBJ1-6, with 10 bases identical to TRBD1. The CDR3 has 16 amino acids. The germline CDR1 and CDR2 sequences are LNHNV and YYDKDF (reference sequence). Germline trimming cut 0 bases from V and 7 bases from J; bases unmatched to any gene: 3. CDR3 protein: CATSRDRDRGNSPLHF. CDR3 bases: TGTGCCACCAGCAGAGACCGGGACAGGGGAAATTCACCCCTCCACTTT.

This clonotype was recorded only once. The CDR3 spells CASTGGTMVGTGELFF. CDR3 coding DNA: TGTGCCAGCACCGGGGGCACGATGGTGGGCACCGGGGAGCTGTTTTTT. This chain joins TRBV2 and TRBJ2-2; perhaps D is TRBD1 or TRBD2 (6 bases each). Trimming cost V 7 bases and J 4 bases, with 19 bases left between them. Germline V gives CDR1 SNHLY, CDR2 FYNNEI. CDR3 length equals 16 residues. The variable domain in full, completed from reference TRBV2 and TRBJ2-2, reads EPEVTQTPSHQVTQMGQEVILRCVPISNHLYFYWYRQILGQKVEFLVSFYNNEISEKSEIFDDQFSVERPDGSNFTLKIRSTKLEDSAMYFCASTGGTMVGTGELFFGEGSRLTVL.

The chain uses TRBV2 and TRBJ1-5; TRBD1 matches at 8 bases. The CDR3 totals 15 residues. J gave up 2 bases and V 2 bases, and 2 bases lay outside the gene matches. The V gene's germline CDR1 is SNHLY and CDR2 FYNNEI. CDR3 sequence reads: CASSEQGQGNQPQHF. The CDR3 nucleotides read TGTGCCAGCAGTGAACAGGGACAGGGCAATCAGCCCCAGCATTTT.

The table lists this clonotype with a few counts. The chain recombines TRBV7-9 with TRBJ2-1; D is possibly TRBD2 (6 bases). The V end lost 7 bases, the J end lost 0 bases, and 28 bases lay between the germline ends. In germline, CDR1 is SEHNR, CDR2 FQNEAQ (reference sequence). The CDR3 sequence is 20 residues long. CDR3 in DNA: TGTGCCAGCACCCGAAGGAGGGAACTAATCGGTGTTCCCTCCTACAATGAGCAGTTCTTC. It encodes CASTRRRELIGVPSYNEQFF.

This clonotype was seen only a few times. V is TRBV20-1 and J is TRBJ1-1, with 9 bases fitting TRBD1. With 6 bases clipped from V and 8 bases from J, the junction kept 10 bases outside the gene matches. Germline V gene lookup returns CDR1 DFQATT and CDR2 SNEGSKA (reference sequence). The CDR3 runs to 13 residues. The CDR3 here is CSALQGARVEAFF. DNA of the CDR3: TGCAGTGCCCTACAGGGGGCAAGGGTCGAAGCTTTCTTT.

This chain connects TRBV7-2 to TRBJ2-5, with D possibly being TRBD1 (5 bases). Germline assignment: CDR1 SGHTA and CDR2 FQGNSA. This CDR3 is 14 amino acids long. The V end was cut by 1 base, the J end by 5 bases, with 11 bases between. The DNA of the CDR3 is TGTGCCAGCAGCTTAGGGAGTAGACAGGAGACCCAGTACTTC. Its translation: CASSLGSRQETQYF.

The gene calls are TRBV24-1 and TRBJ2-7, with 9 bases aligning to TRBD1. The germline CDR1 and CDR2 sequences are KGHDR and SFDVKD. With V trimmed by 3 bases and J by 0 bases, 8 bases remained unmatched. The CDR3 spans 17 residues. As DNA, the CDR3 is TGTGCCACCAGTGATGCGGCCGGGACAGGGAGCTCCTACGAGCAGTACTTC. This translates into CATSDAAGTGSSYEQYF.

This clonotype was observed a handful of times. The genes are TRBV12-3 or TRBV12-4 and TRBJ2-7; 7 bases agree with TRBD1. This CDR3 region has 15 residues. Unmatched junction bases numbered 8, after V lost 3 bases and J lost 3 bases. Written as DNA, the CDR3 is TGTGCCAGCAGTTTGGTTCAAGGGGGCGGCTACGAGCAGTACTTC. Its protein is CASSLVQGGGYEQYF.